This is a list of T cell receptor beta chains from one sample in a study of blood T cells in healthy people across ages. In TCRdb, the 5' RACE reads were re-called with MiXCR into one record per CDR3 protein. The data contain around 1,600,000 distinct CDR3 sequences, under 55% of them singletons. What was sequenced was blood. The receptors derive from a woman between 18 and 30 years old in good health. The CDR3 runs from the conserved cysteine through the conserved F or W. Each record gives: V gene, CDR3 length, clone size, D gene, J gene, CDR3 protein, CDR3 DNA. D genes are given only for firm matches. Clone sizes are given selectively: once, few, many, or a class where the clone is expanded.

V: TRBV7-2
length: 14
size: many
D: -
J: TRBJ2-1
CDR3: CASSFSSSYNEQFF
DNA: TGTGCCAGCAGCTTTTCGAGCTCCTACAATGAGCAGTTCTTC

V: TRBV7-9
length: 12
size: few
D: -
J: TRBJ1-2
CDR3: CASSSLGNGYTF
DNA: TGTGCCAGCAGCTCGCTGGGGAATGGCTACACCTTC

V: TRBV7-2
length: 14
size: -
D: -
J: TRBJ2-3
CDR3: CASSLASQGDTQYF
DNA: TGTGCCAGCAGCTTAGCGTCTCAGGGAGATACGCAGTATTTT

V: TRBV2
length: 14
size: -
D: -
J: TRBJ1-2
CDR3: CASSGGTPGHGYTF
DNA: TGTGCCAGCAGTGGTGGGACTCCCGGCCATGGCTACACCTTC

V: TRBV19
length: 16
size: few
D: -
J: TRBJ2-1
CDR3: CASRVGRVWGYNEQFF
DNA: TGTGCCAGTAGGGTAGGTCGGGTCTGGGGCTACAATGAGCAGTTCTTC

V: TRBV20-1
length: 15
size: -
D: -
J: TRBJ2-1
CDR3: CSAPLQRAVLNEQFF
DNA: TGCAGTGCGCCTCTACAGAGGGCTGTCCTGAATGAGCAGTTCTTC

V: TRBV21-1
length: 16
size: -
D: -
J: TRBJ2-1
CDR3: CASSYHTGDRYNEQFF
DNA: TGTGCCAGCAGCTACCACACCGGGGACAGATACAATGAGCAGTTCTTC

V: TRBV6-6
length: 13
size: -
D: -
J: TRBJ1-3
CDR3: CASSYDGTNTIYF
DNA: TGTGCCAGCAGTTACGACGGGACCAACACCATATATTTT

V: TRBV5-1
length: 15
size: few
D: TRBD1
J: TRBJ2-1
CDR3: CASRAGQGGHNEQFF
DNA: TGCGCCAGCAGAGCCGGACAGGGCGGCCACAATGAGCAGTTCTTC

V: TRBV20-1
length: 13
size: -
D: TRBD1
J: TRBJ2-1
CDR3: CSARVGTGNEQFF
DNA: TGCAGTGCTAGAGTCGGGACAGGTAATGAGCAGTTCTTC

V: TRBV9
length: 16
size: -
D: TRBD2
J: TRBJ2-1
CDR3: CASSVSAGVTYNEQFF
DNA: TGTGCCAGCAGCGTATCAGCGGGGGTGACCTACAATGAGCAGTTCTTC

V: TRBV10-3
length: 15
size: few
D: -
J: TRBJ1-6
CDR3: CAISESGGRNSPLHF
DNA: TGTGCCATCAGTGAGTCGGGGGGTCGGAATTCACCCCTCCACTTT

V: TRBV12-3/TRBV12-4
length: 18
size: -
D: TRBD1
J: TRBJ2-5
CDR3: CASSATPPGQGIQETQYF
DNA: TGTGCCAGCAGTGCAACCCCCCCGGGACAGGGAATTCAAGAGACCCAGTACTTC

V: TRBV20-1
length: 14
size: few
D: TRBD1
J: TRBJ1-2
CDR3: CSAKDRGLNYGYTF
DNA: TGCAGTGCTAAAGACAGGGGTCTTAACTATGGCTACACCTTC

V: TRBV3-1
length: 15
size: few
D: -
J: TRBJ2-1
CDR3: CASSRVIGSYNEQFF
DNA: TGTGCCAGCAGCCGAGTAATCGGCTCCTACAATGAGCAGTTCTTC

V: TRBV20-1
length: 12
size: few
D: -
J: TRBJ1-2
CDR3: CSAGDFNYGYTF
DNA: TGCAGTGCTGGGGACTTCAACTATGGCTACACCTTC

V: TRBV6-5
length: 13
size: few
D: -
J: TRBJ1-2
CDR3: CASKDEPFYGYTF
DNA: TGTGCCAGCAAGGACGAGCCGTTCTATGGCTACACCTTC

V: TRBV6-5
length: 13
size: few
D: -
J: TRBJ1-2
CDR3: CASRGTPNYGYTF
DNA: TGTGCCAGCAGGGGGACACCTAACTATGGCTACACCTTC

V: TRBV12-3/TRBV12-4
length: 12
size: once
D: -
J: TRBJ1-5
CDR3: CASSTHRDPQHF
DNA: TGTGCCAGCAGTACCCACAGGGATCCCCAGCATTTT

V: TRBV28
length: 13
size: -
D: TRBD1
J: TRBJ1-2
CDR3: CASSTGTGRRYTF
DNA: TGTGCCAGCAGTACCGGGACAGGGAGGCGCTACACCTTC

V: TRBV12-3/TRBV12-4
length: 14
size: -
D: TRBD1
J: TRBJ1-1
CDR3: CASSVRTGITEAFF
DNA: TGTGCCAGCAGTGTTCGGACAGGGATCACTGAAGCTTTCTTT

V: TRBV20-1
length: 15
size: once
D: -
J: TRBJ1-5
CDR3: CSARRSGGWNQPQHF
DNA: TGCAGTGCTAGAAGAAGTGGGGGCTGGAATCAGCCCCAGCATTTT

V: TRBV6-4
length: 16
size: -
D: TRBD2
J: TRBJ2-1
CDR3: CASSEFGTSMYNEQFF
DNA: TGTGCCAGCAGTGAATTTGGGACTAGCATGTACAATGAGCAGTTCTTC

V: TRBV12-3/TRBV12-4
length: 15
size: few
D: -
J: TRBJ1-1
CDR3: CASISGEGLGTEAFF
DNA: TGTGCCAGCATTTCCGGCGAGGGGCTGGGCACTGAAGCTTTCTTT

V: TRBV7-2
length: 18
size: -
D: TRBD2
J: TRBJ2-7
CDR3: CASTLRRSGGKINNEQYF
DNA: TGTGCCAGCACCCTTAGGAGGTCCGGGGGGAAGATAAACAATGAGCAGTACTTC

V: TRBV9
length: 15
size: few
D: -
J: TRBJ2-7
CDR3: CASSVGGDSNDEQYF
DNA: TGTGCCAGCAGCGTAGGAGGGGACTCCAACGATGAGCAGTACTTC

V: TRBV5-1
length: 16
size: few
D: -
J: TRBJ2-1
CDR3: CASSSTRLSSYNEQFF
DNA: TGCGCCAGCAGCTCGACCAGACTTAGCTCCTACAATGAGCAGTTCTTC

V: TRBV27
length: 17
size: -
D: -
J: TRBJ2-6
CDR3: CASSLNAISSGANVLTF
DNA: TGTGCCAGCAGTTTAAATGCTATTAGCTCTGGGGCCAACGTCCTGACTTTC

V: TRBV5-1
length: 14
size: -
D: -
J: TRBJ1-2
CDR3: CASKAGERKDGYTF
DNA: TGCGCCAGCAAGGCCGGGGAACGGAAAGATGGCTACACCTTC

V: TRBV6-5
length: 21
size: -
D: -
J: TRBJ2-1
CDR3: CASSSQGGITIQKRSYNEQIF
DNA: TGTGCCAGCAGTTCTCAGGGGGGGATCACTATCCAAAAGCGCTCCTACAATGAGCAGATCTTC

V: TRBV20-1
length: 16
size: few
D: TRBD2
J: TRBJ2-3
CDR3: CSARDLTSGGKYTQYF
DNA: TGCAGTGCTAGAGATTTGACTAGCGGGGGGAAATATACGCAGTATTTT

V: TRBV6-2/TRBV6-3
length: 15
size: -
D: -
J: TRBJ2-7
CDR3: CASSWGGQAYNEQYF
DNA: TGTGCCAGCAGTTGGGGTGGGCAGGCCTACAATGAGCAGTACTTC

V: TRBV6-5
length: 14
size: few
D: -
J: TRBJ2-3
CDR3: CASSYSDFTDTQYF
DNA: TGTGCCAGCAGTTACTCCGACTTCACAGATACGCAGTATTTT

V: TRBV18
length: 14
size: -
D: TRBD1
J: TRBJ2-7
CDR3: CASSPKTGVGEQYF
DNA: TGTGCCAGCTCACCAAAGACAGGGGTAGGCGAGCAGTACTTC

V: TRBV3-1
length: 17
size: few
D: -
J: TRBJ2-1
CDR3: CASSQGFRVDGNNEQFF
DNA: TGTGCCAGCAGCCAAGGTTTTAGGGTTGATGGGAACAATGAGCAGTTCTTC

V: TRBV7-2
length: 16
size: many
D: TRBD2
J: TRBJ2-1
CDR3: CASSSTGTSGGHEQFF
DNA: TGTGCCAGCAGTTCGACCGGGACTAGCGGGGGCCATGAGCAGTTCTTC

V: TRBV12-3/TRBV12-4
length: 17
size: once
D: TRBD2
J: TRBJ2-3
CDR3: CASSLPGGIGSTDTQYF
DNA: TGCGCCAGCAGTTTGCCGGGAGGCATAGGTAGCACAGATACGCAGTATTTT

V: TRBV2
length: 13
size: -
D: -
J: TRBJ1-2
CDR3: CARQDGSNYGYTF
DNA: TGTGCCAGACAAGACGGTTCTAACTATGGCTACACCTTC

V: TRBV12-5
length: 14
size: -
D: -
J: TRBJ1-2
CDR3: CASGPDRSVDGYTF
DNA: TGTGCTAGTGGCCCAGACAGGAGCGTCGATGGCTACACCTTC

V: TRBV29-1
length: 16
size: -
D: -
J: TRBJ1-2
CDR3: CSVEDKGGNLNYGYTF
DNA: TGCAGCGTTGAAGATAAAGGAGGGAACCTTAACTATGGCTACACCTTC

V: TRBV3-1
length: 13
size: many
D: -
J: TRBJ1-1
CDR3: CASSQRMNTEAFF
DNA: TGCGCCAGCAGCCAACGTATGAACACTGAAGCTTTCTTT

V: TRBV7-9
length: 16
size: few
D: -
J: TRBJ1-1
CDR3: CASSRRGTLSGTEAFF
DNA: TGTGCCAGCAGCCGACGGGGGACACTTTCGGGCACTGAAGCTTTCTTT

V: TRBV6-2/TRBV6-3
length: 15
size: few
D: -
J: TRBJ2-1
CDR3: CASSYLSQVYNEQFF
DNA: TGTGCCAGCAGTTACCTATCGCAAGTTTACAATGAGCAGTTCTTC

V: TRBV7-9
length: 14
size: -
D: -
J: TRBJ1-2
CDR3: CASSLRSQGNGYTF
DNA: TGTGCCAGCAGCTTAAGGTCCCAGGGGAATGGCTACACCTTC

V: TRBV12-3/TRBV12-4
length: 14
size: -
D: TRBD1
J: TRBJ2-3
CDR3: CASSRRTGRDTQYF
DNA: TGTGCCAGCAGCCGCCGGACAGGACGGGATACGCAGTATTTT

V: TRBV28
length: 14
size: few
D: -
J: TRBJ1-2
CDR3: CASSLGVTFYGYTF
DNA: TGTGCCAGCAGTTTAGGGGTCACCTTCTATGGCTACACCTTC

V: TRBV5-1
length: 15
size: -
D: -
J: TRBJ2-1
CDR3: CASSLVPGTDNEQFF
DNA: TGCGCCAGCAGCTTGGTCCCAGGGACGGACAATGAGCAGTTCTTC

V: TRBV7-8
length: 16
size: -
D: TRBD1
J: TRBJ2-2
CDR3: CASSPRDRAFTGELFF
DNA: TGTGCCAGCAGCCCCCGGGACAGGGCATTCACCGGGGAGCTGTTTTTT

V: TRBV12-3/TRBV12-4
length: 13
size: few
D: TRBD2
J: TRBJ2-5
CDR3: CASRGLALETQYF
DNA: TGTGCCAGCAGGGGACTAGCACTCGAGACCCAGTACTTC

V: TRBV4-2
length: 15
size: -
D: -
J: TRBJ2-7
CDR3: CASSQDRRATYEQYF
DNA: TGTGCCAGCAGCCAAGATAGGAGGGCTACCTACGAGCAGTACTTC

V: TRBV20-1
length: 14
size: -
D: TRBD2
J: TRBJ2-7
CDR3: CSASLAGRVSEQYF
DNA: TGCAGTGCTAGTCTGGCGGGGAGGGTTTCCGAGCAGTACTTC

V: TRBV6-1
length: 15
size: few
D: TRBD1
J: TRBJ1-4
CDR3: CASSFRQGGNEKLFF
DNA: TGTGCCAGCAGTTTTCGACAGGGGGGAAATGAAAAACTGTTTTTT

V: TRBV6-2/TRBV6-3
length: 16
size: once
D: -
J: TRBJ1-1
CDR3: CASSSLGANLGTEAFF
DNA: TGTGCCAGCAGTTCGCTGGGGGCGAATCTTGGGACTGAAGCTTTCTTT

V: TRBV4-3
length: 14
size: few
D: -
J: TRBJ2-4
CDR3: CASSQIGTENIQYF
DNA: TGCGCCAGCAGCCAGATCGGGACGGAAAACATTCAGTACTTC

V: TRBV3-1
length: 13
size: -
D: -
J: TRBJ2-1
CDR3: CASSHPTHAEQFF
DNA: TGTGCCAGCAGCCACCCCACCCATGCTGAGCAGTTCTTC

V: TRBV3-1
length: 14
size: -
D: -
J: TRBJ1-1
CDR3: CASSQSAENTEAFF
DNA: TGTGCCAGCAGCCAATCGGCAGAAAACACTGAAGCTTTCTTT

V: TRBV29-1
length: 14
size: -
D: -
J: TRBJ2-1
CDR3: CSVARRQADNEQFF
DNA: TGCAGCGTTGCCCGTAGACAAGCGGACAATGAGCAGTTCTTC

V: TRBV28
length: 15
size: few
D: -
J: TRBJ2-5
CDR3: CASSLAGTPQETQYF
DNA: TGTGCCAGCAGCCTTGCTGGGACACCCCAAGAGACCCAGTACTTC

V: TRBV19
length: 14
size: -
D: TRBD1
J: TRBJ2-3
CDR3: CASSIGQGADTQYF
DNA: TGTGCCAGTAGTATCGGACAGGGGGCAGATACGCAGTATTTT